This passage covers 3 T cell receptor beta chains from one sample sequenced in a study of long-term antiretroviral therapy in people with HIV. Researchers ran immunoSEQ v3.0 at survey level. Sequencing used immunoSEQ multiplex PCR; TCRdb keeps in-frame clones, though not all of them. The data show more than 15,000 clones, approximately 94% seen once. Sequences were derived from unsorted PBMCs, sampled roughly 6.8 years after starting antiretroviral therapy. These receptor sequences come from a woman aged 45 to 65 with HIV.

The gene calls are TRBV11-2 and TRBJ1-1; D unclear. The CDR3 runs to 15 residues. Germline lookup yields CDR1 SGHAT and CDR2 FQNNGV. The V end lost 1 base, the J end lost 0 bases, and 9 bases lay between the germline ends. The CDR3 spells CASSLGRNMNTEAFF. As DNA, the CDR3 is TGTGCCAGCAGCTTAGGACGGAACATGAACACTGAAGCTTTCTTT.

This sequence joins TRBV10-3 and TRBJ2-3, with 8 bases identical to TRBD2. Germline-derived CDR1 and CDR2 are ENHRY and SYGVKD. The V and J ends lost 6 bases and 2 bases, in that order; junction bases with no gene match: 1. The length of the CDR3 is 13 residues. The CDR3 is CAIRTSVTDTQYF. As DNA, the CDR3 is TGTGCCATCAGGACTAGCGTCACAGATACGCAGTATTTT.

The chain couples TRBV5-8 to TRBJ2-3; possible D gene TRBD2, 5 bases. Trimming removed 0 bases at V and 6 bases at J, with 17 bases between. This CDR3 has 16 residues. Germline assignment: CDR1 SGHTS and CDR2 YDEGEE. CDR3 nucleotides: TGTGCCAGCAGCTTGGAGGACTCCCTACCCGTGGATACGCAGTATTTT. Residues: CASSLEDSLPVDTQYF.